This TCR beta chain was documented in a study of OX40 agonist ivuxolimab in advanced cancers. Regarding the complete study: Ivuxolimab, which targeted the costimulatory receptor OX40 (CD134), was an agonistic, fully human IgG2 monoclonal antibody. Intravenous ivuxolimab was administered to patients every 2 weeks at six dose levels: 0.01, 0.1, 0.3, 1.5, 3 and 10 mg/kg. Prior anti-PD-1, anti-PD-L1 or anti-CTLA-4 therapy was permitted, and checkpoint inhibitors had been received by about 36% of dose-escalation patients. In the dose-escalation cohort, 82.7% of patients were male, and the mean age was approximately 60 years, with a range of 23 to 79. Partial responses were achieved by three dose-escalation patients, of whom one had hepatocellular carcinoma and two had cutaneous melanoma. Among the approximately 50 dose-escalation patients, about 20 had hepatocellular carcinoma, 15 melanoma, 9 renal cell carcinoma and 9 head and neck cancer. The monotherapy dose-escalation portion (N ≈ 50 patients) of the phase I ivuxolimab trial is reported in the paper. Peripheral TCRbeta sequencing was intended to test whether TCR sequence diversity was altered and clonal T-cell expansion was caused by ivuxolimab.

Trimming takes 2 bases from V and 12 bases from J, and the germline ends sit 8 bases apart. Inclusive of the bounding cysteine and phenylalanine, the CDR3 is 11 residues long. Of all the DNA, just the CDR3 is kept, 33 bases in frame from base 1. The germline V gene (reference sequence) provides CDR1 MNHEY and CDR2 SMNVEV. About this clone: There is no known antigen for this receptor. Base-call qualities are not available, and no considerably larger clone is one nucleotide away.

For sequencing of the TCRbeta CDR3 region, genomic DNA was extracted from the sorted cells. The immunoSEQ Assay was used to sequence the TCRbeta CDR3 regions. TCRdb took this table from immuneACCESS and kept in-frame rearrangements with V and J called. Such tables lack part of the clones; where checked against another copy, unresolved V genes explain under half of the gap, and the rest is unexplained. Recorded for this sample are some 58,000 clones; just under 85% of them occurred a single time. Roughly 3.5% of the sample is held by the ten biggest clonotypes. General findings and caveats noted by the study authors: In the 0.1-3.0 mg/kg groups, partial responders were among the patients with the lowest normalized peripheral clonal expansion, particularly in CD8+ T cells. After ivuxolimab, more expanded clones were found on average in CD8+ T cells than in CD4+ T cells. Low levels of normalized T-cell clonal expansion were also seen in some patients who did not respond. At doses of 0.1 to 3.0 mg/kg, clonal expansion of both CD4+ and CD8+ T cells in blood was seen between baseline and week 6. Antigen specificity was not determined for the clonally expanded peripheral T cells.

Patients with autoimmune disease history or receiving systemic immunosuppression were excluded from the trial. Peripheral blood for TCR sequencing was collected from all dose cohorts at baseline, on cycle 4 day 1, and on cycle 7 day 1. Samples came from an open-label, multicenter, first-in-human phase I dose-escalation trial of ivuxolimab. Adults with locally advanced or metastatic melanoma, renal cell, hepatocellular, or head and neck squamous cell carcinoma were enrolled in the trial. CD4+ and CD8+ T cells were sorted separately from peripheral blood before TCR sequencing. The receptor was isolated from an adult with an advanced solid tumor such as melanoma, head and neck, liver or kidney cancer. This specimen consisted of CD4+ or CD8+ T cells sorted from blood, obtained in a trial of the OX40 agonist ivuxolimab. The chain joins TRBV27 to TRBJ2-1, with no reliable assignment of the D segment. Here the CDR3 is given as CASSLRHMQFF. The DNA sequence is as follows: TGTGCCAGCAGTTTACGCCATATGCAGTTCTTC.